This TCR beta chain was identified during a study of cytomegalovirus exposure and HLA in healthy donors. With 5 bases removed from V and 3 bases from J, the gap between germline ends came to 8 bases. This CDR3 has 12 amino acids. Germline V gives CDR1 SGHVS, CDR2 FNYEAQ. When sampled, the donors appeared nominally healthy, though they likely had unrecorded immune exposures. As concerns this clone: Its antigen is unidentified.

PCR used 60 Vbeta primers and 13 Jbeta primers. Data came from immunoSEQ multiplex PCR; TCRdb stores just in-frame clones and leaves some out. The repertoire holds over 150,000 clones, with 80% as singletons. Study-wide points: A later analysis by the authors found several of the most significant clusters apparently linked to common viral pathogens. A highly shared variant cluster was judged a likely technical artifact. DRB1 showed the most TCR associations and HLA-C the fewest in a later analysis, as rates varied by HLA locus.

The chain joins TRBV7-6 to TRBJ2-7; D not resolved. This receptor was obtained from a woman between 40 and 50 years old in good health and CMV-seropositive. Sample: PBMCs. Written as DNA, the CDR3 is TGTGCCAGCAGCGCCGCGCACTACGAGCAGTACTTC. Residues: CASSAAHYEQYF.